This T cell receptor (beta chain) was documented in a study of T-cell memory formation after mild COVID-19 (dated by TCRdb to the early 2020s). General notes on the study: TCR sequence clusters from the two donors were found to be largely donor specific. Longitudinal TCRalpha and TCRbeta repertoire sequencing tracked T-cell clones expanding and contracting after mild COVID-19 in a couple of donors. Two young, previously healthy adult volunteers, one female and one male, were included in the cohort.

TCRdb shows the sequencer as Illumina NovaSeq 6000. TCRalpha and TCRbeta cDNA libraries were constructed by 5'RACE with constant-segment primers, with sample barcodes and unique molecular identifiers being introduced. RNA was extracted from every sample with Trizol reagent. Library amplification was performed in two PCR steps, and a second sample barcode and Illumina TruSeq adapters were introduced in the second step. The libraries were sequenced on an Illumina NovaSeq using 2 x 150 bp paired-end reads. The study's processing was this. Demultiplexing of reads and collapsing into UMI-guided consensus sequences were performed with migec v1.2.7. Using mixcr v2.1.11, UMI consensuses were aligned to TRA and TRB V and J templates and then assembled into clonotypes. A clonotype was counted as expanded or contracted only if both edgeR and NoisET called the change significant, with noise models trained on biological replicates. For edgeR calls, the thresholds were a false discovery rate-adjusted p below 0.01 and a log2 fold-change of 1. As an exploratory analysis of dynamics, max-normalized trajectories of the 1000 most abundant clonotypes were examined by PCA with hierarchical clustering. The CD4 or CD8 phenotype of responding clones was assigned using the separately sequenced CD4+ and CD8+ repertoires. Starting from the raw public reads, TCRdb applied fastp trimming at Q25, assembled clones with MiXCR and retained in-frame beta chains. Every CDR3 protein is listed once, alongside the most common genes and DNA of its rows. These V and J calls rely on TCRdb rather than the paper's analysis. The sample yields roughly 70,000 distinct CDR3 sequences; over 15% were counted once. Under 35% of the sample comes from the top ten.

A remark on this clonotype: There is no known antigen for this receptor. Base qualities are missing; no much larger clone stands one base away.

Results and caveats for the whole study, not just this receptor: Clones that contracted from day 15 to 85 showed balanced CD4/CD8 phenotypes, whereas a second wave of clones that expanded from day 15 to 37 leaned towards CD4+. SARS-CoV-2 specificity of the second-wave clones peaking on day 37 was not confirmed. Only a couple of mild cases were covered by the study, and larger cohorts that include severe cases with pre-infection samples were considered necessary. Contracting CD4+ clones appeared mostly in the CM and EM memory subsets, whereas CD8+ clones were enriched in EMRA. Some responding clones were found in pre-infection memory, which suggests that pre-existing cross-reactive memory T cells took part in the SARS-CoV-2 response.

Ficoll-Paque density gradient centrifugation was the method used to isolate PBMCs. CDR3 length: 13 amino acids, cysteine to phenylalanine. The CDR3 DNA has 39 bases and is translated from base 1. CDR1 DFQATT and CDR2 SNEGSKA were looked up in the germline V gene (reference sequence). Trimming removed 1 base from V and 5 bases from J; the gene matches leave 4 bases unexplained. This clonotype was sampled from an adult woman who had mild COVID-19 (a few samples of this study predate the infection). The sample titles of this study are shuffled in the database, so cell type and time point are left out; the donor was told from shared clones. This sequence uses TRBV20-1 and TRBJ1-1, and 7 junctional nucleotides match TRBD1. The specimen sequenced was PBMCs or a T cell subset sorted from them (not recorded which). CDR3 sequence: CSARGDSNTEAFF. The bases read TGCAGTGCTAGAGGGGACAGTAATACTGAAGCTTTCTTT.